A selection of T cell receptor beta chains follows, all from one sample in a study of siplizumab effects on memory and regulatory T cells. Clones were sequenced by immunoSEQ multiplex PCR, and TCRdb holds only the in-frame ones, with some missing. This sample has about 100,000 clones; around 94% occur once, and the top ten carry approximately 0.58%. The sample comprised Tregs sorted from blood. Receptors were obtained from a human donor in good health. CDR3s include the opening cysteine and the closing phenylalanine or tryptophan.

j_gene: TRBJ1-1; len: 13; v_gene: TRBV18; CDR3aa: CASSWSGFTEAFF
j_gene: TRBJ1-4; len: 17; v_gene: TRBV5-4; CDR3aa: CASSQGIGTGTNEKLFF
j_gene: TRBJ2-4; len: 14; v_gene: TRBV7-8; CDR3aa: CASSLVPTGNIQYF
j_gene: TRBJ1-5; len: 13; v_gene: TRBV30; CDR3aa: CAWRRGGNQPQHF
j_gene: TRBJ2-7; len: 15; v_gene: TRBV5-4; CDR3aa: CASSSSTGKLYEQYF
j_gene: TRBJ1-5; len: 15; v_gene: TRBV18; CDR3aa: CASSPGTGLFQPQHF
j_gene: TRBJ1-1; len: 14; v_gene: TRBV27; CDR3aa: CASSLGQVNTEAFF
j_gene: TRBJ1-1; len: 13; v_gene: TRBV18; CDR3aa: CASSERRITEAFF
j_gene: TRBJ2-6; len: 17; v_gene: TRBV6-4; CDR3aa: CASSDGTGVSGANVLTF
j_gene: TRBJ2-3; len: 16; v_gene: TRBV9; CDR3aa: CASSVGGQGITDTQYF
j_gene: TRBJ2-2; len: 13; v_gene: TRBV4-2; CDR3aa: CASSMVSAGELFF
j_gene: TRBJ2-7; len: 15; v_gene: TRBV15; CDR3aa: CATSTPGTVTYEQYF
j_gene: TRBJ2-1; len: 17; v_gene: TRBV9; CDR3aa: CASSVIPGLAGGDEQFF
j_gene: TRBJ1-2; len: 15; v_gene: TRBV5-1; CDR3aa: CASSLRPGGEYGYTF
j_gene: TRBJ1-4; len: 14; v_gene: TRBV5-1; CDR3aa: CASSFRGRDEKLFF
j_gene: TRBJ2-5; len: 15; v_gene: TRBV19; CDR3aa: CASSISSGRKETQYF
j_gene: TRBJ1-5; len: 11; v_gene: TRBV20-1; CDR3aa: CSARDRITLHF
j_gene: TRBJ1-1; len: 13; v_gene: TRBV6-6; CDR3aa: CASRRGRNTEAFF
j_gene: TRBJ2-7; len: 17; v_gene: TRBV27; CDR3aa: CASSLGLGGGRINEQYF
j_gene: TRBJ2-7; len: 14; v_gene: TRBV7-2; CDR3aa: CASSLDAVNYEQYF
j_gene: TRBJ2-7; len: 17; v_gene: TRBV5-1; CDR3aa: CASSLVTSGSFRHEQYF
j_gene: TRBJ2-5; len: 16; v_gene: TRBV6-5; CDR3aa: CASSYSKGPSGETQYF